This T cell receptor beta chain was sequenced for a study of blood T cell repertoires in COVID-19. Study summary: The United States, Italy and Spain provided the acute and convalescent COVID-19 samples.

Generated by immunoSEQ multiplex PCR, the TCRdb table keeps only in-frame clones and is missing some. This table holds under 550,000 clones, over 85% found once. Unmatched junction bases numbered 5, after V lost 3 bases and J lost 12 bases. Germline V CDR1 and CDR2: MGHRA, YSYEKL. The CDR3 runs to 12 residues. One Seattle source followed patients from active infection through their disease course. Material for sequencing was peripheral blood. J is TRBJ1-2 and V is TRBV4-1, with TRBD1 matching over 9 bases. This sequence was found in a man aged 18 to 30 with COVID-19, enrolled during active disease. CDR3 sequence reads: CASSHGTGQHTF. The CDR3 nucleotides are TGCGCCAGCAGCCACGGGACAGGGCAGCACACCTTC.